Included here is one TCR beta chain sequence, with context. This sample stems from a study of T cell responses to AZD1222 COVID-19 vaccine. The data were produced by immunoSEQ multiplex PCR, yet TCRdb's version contains in-frame clones alone and is incomplete. The sample shows some 140,000 clones, 88% of them seen only once. The germline V gene has CDR1 SGHRS and CDR2 YFSETQ. Losses at the gene ends were 4 bases for V and 3 bases for J; bases not matched to a gene: 6. This CDR3 is built from 14 residues. This material consisted of peripheral blood, taken 28 days after the second AZD1222 dose. V gene TRBV5-1 combines with J gene TRBJ1-1; TRBD1 agrees at 7 bases. This TCR derives from an adult who received the AZD1222 COVID-19 vaccine. The DNA for the CDR3 is TGCGCCAGCAGCGAACAGGGGCTCCACACTGAAGCTTTCTTT. Protein: CASSEQGLHTEAFF.